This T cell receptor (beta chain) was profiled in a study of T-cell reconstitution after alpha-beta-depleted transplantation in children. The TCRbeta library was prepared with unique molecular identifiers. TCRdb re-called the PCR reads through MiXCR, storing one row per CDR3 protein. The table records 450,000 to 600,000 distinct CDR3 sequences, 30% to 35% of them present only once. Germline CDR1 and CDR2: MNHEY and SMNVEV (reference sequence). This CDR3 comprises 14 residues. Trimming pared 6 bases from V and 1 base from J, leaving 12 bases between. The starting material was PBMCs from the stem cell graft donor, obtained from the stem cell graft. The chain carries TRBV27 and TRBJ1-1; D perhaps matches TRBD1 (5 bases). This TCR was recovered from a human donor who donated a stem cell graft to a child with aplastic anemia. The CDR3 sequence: CASSSPGRNTEAFF. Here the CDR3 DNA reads TGTGCCAGCAGCTCGCCGGGACGGAACACTGAAGCTTTCTTT.